This T cell receptor beta chain was retrieved from a study of blood T cell repertoires in COVID-19. This clone was observed a few times. TCRdb keeps only in-frame clones here, not all; method: immunoSEQ multiplex PCR. The sample has about 480,000 clones; about 88% are singletons. The receptor was derived from a man between 18 and 35 years old with COVID-19, enrolled during active disease. Sequenced: peripheral blood.

This chain's CDR3 is CASSLTSGKHNEQFF. CDR3 DNA: TGTGCCAGCAGCTTAACATCCGGGAAACACAATGAGCAGTTCTTC. This chain joins TRBV7-2 and TRBJ2-1; the D gene is possibly TRBD2 (5 bases). V lost 2 bases, J lost 5 bases, and 13 bases lay in between. The CDR3 consists of 15 residues. Germline CDR1 is SGHTA and CDR2 is FQGNSA.